The rows below give T cell receptor beta chains drawn from one sample of a study of CD8+CD57+ T cells in acquired aplastic anemia. TCRdb passed the reads through MiXCR, listing each CDR3 protein once. There are 400,000 to 500,000 distinct CDR3 sequences in the sample; roughly 64% occur only once, and approximately 4% lies in the top ten. Sequencing input: sorted CD4+, CD8+, or CD8+CD57+ T cells (not recorded which) from PBMCs. The source is a human donor in good health, serving as a control. Both conserved end residues are part of each CDR3. D genes are given only for firm matches. Size values are once, few and many counts, or a class for expanded clones, and some rows have none.

J	size	V	D	DNA	CDR3
TRBJ2-5	NA	TRBV10-3	TRBD2	TGTGCCATCAAAGGTTTGGGGGGGGAGACCCAGTACTTC	CAIKGLGGETQYF
TRBJ2-7	NA	TRBV7-2	NA	TGTGCCAGCAGCTCATCGGTGCCGGCGACCTGCGAGCAGTACTTC	CASSSSVPATCEQYF
TRBJ2-1	NA	TRBV2	TRBD1	TGTGCCAGCAGCCAGGGGGTCGGGGAGCAGTTCTTC	CASSQGVGEQFF
TRBJ1-5	many	TRBV7-2	NA	TGTGCCAGCAGCCCTGGGGGAGGGAGCAATCAGCCCCAGCATTTT	CASSPGGGSNQPQHF
TRBJ1-2	NA	TRBV19	NA	TGTGCCAGTAGTAAGGGAAATAACTATGGCTACACCTTC	CASSKGNNYGYTF
TRBJ2-1	many	TRBV2	NA	TGTGCCAGCAGAGAGGTCCCCCTCAATGAGCAGTTCTTC	CASREVPLNEQFF
TRBJ2-1	NA	TRBV24-1	NA	TGTGCCACCAGTGGGCGAGTAGCCCTCAATGAGCAGTTCTTC	CATSGRVALNEQFF
TRBJ1-6	NA	TRBV7-9	NA	TGTGCCAGCAGCGCCGGGGGCACAACTAATTCACCCCTCCACTTT	CASSAGGTTNSPLHF
TRBJ2-5	many	TRBV4-1	NA	TGCGCCAGCAGCCAAGATTGGGGGACGGAGACCCAGTACTTC	CASSQDWGTETQYF
TRBJ2-5	few	TRBV15	NA	TGTGCCACCAGCAGAGACAGGGGCCTCCAAGAGACCCAGTACTTC	CATSRDRGLQETQYF
TRBJ2-3	NA	TRBV10-2	NA	TGCGCCAGCAGTGAGTCGGGGCTAACTAGCACAGATACGCAGTATTTT	CASSESGLTSTDTQYF
TRBJ1-3	NA	TRBV7-9	TRBD1	TGTGCCAGCAGCATCGACAGGGTGGGCAACACCCTATATTTT	CASSIDRVGNTLYF
TRBJ2-2	NA	TRBV5-1	NA	TGCGCCAGCAGCTTGGTCGGGGCAGGGCACGGGGGGCTGTTTTTT	CASSLVGAGHGGLFF
TRBJ1-2	few	TRBV7-8	NA	TGTGCCAGCAGCTTAGGGGGGCAGGGCTACACCTTC	CASSLGGQGYTF
TRBJ2-7	many	TRBV2	TRBD1	TGTGCAGGAACGACAGGGACCCCCTACGAGCAGTACTTC	CAGTTGTPYEQYF
TRBJ1-1	NA	TRBV5-4	TRBD1	TGTGCCAGCAGCGGTCAAGGACAGGGTGACACTGAAGCTTTCTTT	CASSGQGQGDTEAFF